This T cell receptor (beta chain) was obtained from a study of blood T cell repertoires in COVID-19. CDR1 SGHVS and CDR2 FQNEAQ come from the germline V gene. After removal of 4 bases from V and 9 bases from J, the junction contained 11 bases not matched to a gene. CDR3 length: 15 amino acids. Produced via immunoSEQ multiplex PCR; TCRdb's table is partial and in-frame only. The table shows almost 80,000 clones, with roughly 80% occurring only once. The clonotype originates from a woman in her 70s with acute or convalescent COVID-19. V and J are TRBV7-8 and TRBJ2-1; 8 bases line up with TRBD1. The sequenced sample consisted of peripheral blood. The CDR3 DNA sequence: TGTGCCAGCAGCTCGAGACAGGGGAGAGGGAGTGAGCAGTTCTTC. Translated: CASSSRQGRGSEQFF.